This entry concerns a single T cell receptor (beta chain). A few counts support this clonotype. Its antigen has not been determined. There are no base qualities to consult, and no much larger clone falls within one base. The data originate from a study of CD8+CD57+ T cells in acquired aplastic anemia (dated by TCRdb to the late 2010s). At the level of the whole study: Extracted DNA from sorted CD4+ and CD8+ cells averaged about 3 ug, ranging from roughly 0.17 to 27.4 ug. Mean read counts for healthy donor samples were around 10 million for CD4+ cells and around 11 million for CD8+ cells.

Findings and caveats that apply to the study as a whole: Between patients and healthy controls, no significant difference in CD8+ Simpson's diversity was found (P=0.060). Roughly 29 CD8+ CDR3 sequences were found to be shared between patients and controls, but these sequences appeared to be highly expressed in patients and within the immunodominant clones of the patients.

TCR repertoires of sorted CD4+ and CD8+ blood T cells from severe aplastic anemia patients and healthy subjects were deep-sequenced in the study. Ficoll-Paque density gradient centrifugation was used to isolate peripheral blood mononuclear cells. Before DNA extraction, CD4+ and CD8+ T cells were sorted with FACS or magnetic beads. According to the germline V gene, CDR1 reads SNHLY and CDR2 reads FYNNEI. The CDR3, cysteine through phenylalanine, is 15 amino acids long. The entry retains the CDR3 DNA only, 45 bases that are in frame from base 1. Between the V and J ends, shortened by 2 bases and 4 bases respectively, the junction contains 12 bases. Genomic DNA served as template for TCR beta VDJ combination and CDR3 sequence profiling. An Illumina HiSeq 2000 was used for TCR repertoire sequencing. Turning to the authors' computational methods: Repertoires were assessed using TRBV/TRBJ rearrangement plots, CDR3 size and DJ length profiles, and Simpson's diversity index. The immunodominant clone was defined as the most abundant DNA sequence in deep sequencing data. CDR3 amino acid sequences were checked for sharing between subjects and were compared against published repertoires and the VDJdb database. Starting from the raw public reads, TCRdb applied fastp trimming at Q25, assembled clones with MiXCR and retained in-frame beta chains. Every CDR3 protein is listed once, alongside the most common genes and DNA of its rows. It is TCRdb's table, rather than the study itself, that gives the V and J calls and clone size. This sample gives 150,000 to 200,000 distinct CDR3 sequences in total; under 55% of them show up just once. Clones ranked in the top ten supply around 3% of the sample.

This TCR was sampled from a human donor in good health. Recombination linked TRBV2 to TRBJ2-1, with no reliable assignment of the D segment. Sequencing was done on a sample of sorted CD4+, CD8+, or CD8+CD57+ T cells (not recorded which) from PBMCs. The CDR3 has the sequence CASSEYSRGYNEQFF. The DNA reads as follows: TGTGCCAGCAGTGAATATTCACGCGGTTACAATGAGCAGTTCTTC.